One sample yielded the 23 T cell receptor beta chains listed below, sequenced in a study of cytomegalovirus exposure and HLA in healthy donors. PCR employed 60 Vbeta and 13 Jbeta primers. The table came from immunoSEQ multiplex PCR; TCRdb's copy has only in-frame clones and leaves some out. The data contain some 100,000 clones, 73% of them seen just once; the ten biggest clones take up roughly 8%. The sequenced sample consisted of PBMCs. The receptors were sampled from a man in his forties or fifties in good health and CMV-seronegative.

This chain uses TRBV7-2 with TRBJ1-6, with 8 bases lining up with TRBD1. Trimming at V came to 3 bases and at J to 8 bases, leaving 12 bases not matched to a gene. Germline V CDR1 and CDR2: SGHTA, FQGNSA. The CDR3 has 17 amino acids. CDR3 amino acids: CASSFSPLRGQDSPLHF. In nucleotides, the CDR3 is TGTGCCAGCAGCTTTTCCCCTCTCAGGGGGCAGGATTCACCCCTCCACTTT.

This chain connects TRBV5-4 to TRBJ1-5; D uncertain. Trimming removed 0 bases from V and 4 bases from J, with 11 bases in between. Germline loops: CDR1 SGHNT, CDR2 YYREEE (reference sequence). The CDR3 loop spans 15 amino acids. Here the CDR3 DNA reads TGTGCCAGCAGCTTGGACAATTCTCCTAATCAGCCCCAGCATTTT. Amino acids: CASSLDNSPNQPQHF.

This chain connects TRBV7-6 to TRBJ2-3; possibly TRBD2 for D (5 bases). CDR3 length: 14 residues. CDR1 is SGHVS and CDR2 is FNYEAQ in the germline V gene. Trimming pared 5 bases from V and 4 bases from J, leaving 13 bases between. This chain's CDR3 is CASSLLGEADTQYF. In nucleotides, the CDR3 is TGTGCCAGCAGCCTACTAGGCGAGGCAGATACGCAGTATTTT.

The chain is built from TRBV10-3 and TRBJ1-6; D remains ambiguous. The CDR3 is 13 amino acids. Germline V lookup: CDR1 ENHRY, CDR2 SYGVKD. V was cut by 10 bases and J by 3 bases, with 10 bases left in between. CDR3 loop: CATGEGYNSPLHF. The CDR3, as DNA: TGTGCCACCGGAGAGGGCTATAATTCACCCCTCCACTTT.

The count of this clone is one. The chain links TRBV6-1 to TRBJ1-5, with D hard to call. Germline V gene sequence: CDR1 MNHNS, CDR2 SASEGT. The V end lost 5 bases, the J end lost 5 bases, and 10 bases lay between the germline ends. The CDR3 is 13 amino acids. Written as DNA, the CDR3 is TGTGCCAGCAGTCCCCACAGAGATCAGCCCCAGCATTTT. It yields the protein CASSPHRDQPQHF.

The rearrangement uses TRBV9 and TRBJ2-1; 9 nucleotides align to TRBD1. CDR3 length: 15 amino acids. V lost 3 bases to trimming and J lost 3 bases; unmatched junction nucleotides: 4. Germline CDR1 SGDLS, CDR2 YYNGEE. The CDR3 coding sequence is TGTGCCAGCAGCGCCCGGGACAGGGACTACAATGAGCAGTTCTTC. As protein: CASSARDRDYNEQFF.

The chain is built from TRBV6-5 and TRBJ2-5, with TRBD1 identical over 7 bases. This CDR3 has 14 amino acids. The V gene's germline CDR1 is MNHEY and CDR2 SVGAGI. The junction had 10 bases not matched to a gene; V was cut back by 7 bases and J by 5 bases. CDR3 region: CASTETGVRETQYF. As DNA, the CDR3 is TGTGCCAGCACCGAAACAGGGGTGCGGGAGACCCAGTACTTC.

The chain combines TRBV7-9 with TRBJ1-5; D unclear. From germline, CDR1 is SEHNR and CDR2 FQNEAQ (reference sequence). The CDR3 has 13 amino acids. Trimming pared 6 bases from V and 5 bases from J, leaving 11 bases between. The DNA of the CDR3 is TGTGCCAGCAGTTTTTTCGAGGATCAGCCCCAGCATTTT. It translates to CASSFFEDQPQHF.

This clone was recorded once. The chain combines TRBV4-1 with TRBJ2-3, with 9 bases matching TRBD1. The CDR3 runs to 14 residues. Trimming took 6 bases from V and 8 from J; bases not matched to a gene: 9. The V gene's germline CDR1 is MGHRA and CDR2 YSYEKL. The CDR3 loop reads CASRGQGSHGTQYF. The CDR3 DNA reads TGCGCCAGCAGAGGACAGGGGAGTCATGGTACGCAGTATTTT.

CDR3 loop: CASSPGTYGYTF. The CDR3 nucleotides read TGTGCCAGCAGCCCTGGCACCTATGGCTACACCTTC. The J gene is TRBJ1-2, the V gene TRBV4-2; no reliable D call. Trimming took 4 bases from V and 4 from J, leaving 7 bases between them. Germline V gives CDR1 LGHNA, CDR2 YNFKEQ. The CDR3 is 12 residues long.

The chain has TRBV19 and TRBJ2-7; 7 nucleotides line up with TRBD1. The germline gives CDR1 LNHDA, CDR2 SQIVND (reference sequence). Trimming took 5 bases from V and 2 from J; bases not matched to a gene: 3. This CDR3 has 13 residues. The CDR3 DNA sequence: TGTGCCAGTAGTCAACAGGGGCCCTACGAGCAGTACTTC. Protein: CASSQQGPYEQYF.

V gene TRBV4-1 combines with J gene TRBJ2-5, with 7 positions matching TRBD2. V dropped 4 bases and J dropped 0; count of bases not matched to a gene: 11. This CDR3 spans 17 amino acids. Germline CDR1 reads MGHRA; CDR2 reads YSYEKL. Here the CDR3 reads CASSLGGAREYQETQYF. CDR3 nucleotides: TGCGCCAGCAGCCTTGGAGGGGCGCGGGAGTACCAAGAGACCCAGTACTTC.

The chain employs TRBV9 and TRBJ2-1; 9 bases fit TRBD2. The CDR3 runs to 15 residues. Looked up from germline, CDR1 is SGDLS and CDR2 is YYNGEE. The junction had 8 bases not matched to a gene; V was cut back by 0 bases and J by 10 bases. The CDR3 reads CASSVGGGGASEQFF. The CDR3 DNA follows: TGTGCCAGCAGCGTAGGGGGCGGGGGGGCTAGCGAGCAGTTCTTC.

The rearrangement links TRBV6-6 to TRBJ2-5; 7 bases agree with TRBD1. With 2 bases clipped from V and 3 bases from J, the junction kept 6 bases outside the gene matches. Germline-derived CDR1 and CDR2 are MNHNY and SVGAGI (reference sequence). The CDR3 has 15 residues. CDR3 amino acids: CASSYQIDREETQYF. Here the CDR3 DNA reads TGTGCCAGCAGTTACCAAATCGACAGGGAAGAGACCCAGTACTTC.

The CDR3: CASNEGVQETQYF. The CDR3, as DNA: TGTGCCAGCAATGAGGGGGTGCAAGAGACCCAGTACTTC. This chain joins TRBV7-9 and TRBJ2-5, with D tentatively TRBD1 (6 bases). Germline V gives CDR1 SEHNR, CDR2 FQNEAQ (reference sequence). The V end lost 7 bases, the J end lost 2 bases, and 11 bases lay between the germline ends. CDR3 length: 13 residues. Looking up the rest from reference TRBV7-9 and TRBJ2-5 gives the full variable domain: DTGVSQNPRHKITKRGQNVTFRCDPISEHNRLYWYRQTLGQGPEFLTYFQNEAQLEKSRLLSDRFSAERPKGSFSTLEIQRTEQGDSAMYLCASNEGVQETQYFGPGTRLLVL.

This chain connects TRBV2 to TRBJ2-7, with D possibly being TRBD1 (5 bases). CDR3 length: 10 residues. The germline gives CDR1 SNHLY, CDR2 FYNNEI. Trimming removed 7 bases at V and 4 bases at J, with 5 bases between. CDR3 amino acids: CASKGYEQYF. The CDR3 DNA is TGTGCCAGCAAGGGGTACGAGCAGTACTTC.

The chain couples TRBV6-1 to TRBJ2-7; 12 bases match TRBD1. Per germline, CDR1 MNHNS and CDR2 SASEGT. Trimming removed 4 bases from V and 7 bases from J; junction bases left unmatched: 11. There are 16 residues in the CDR3. The CDR3: CASSADPGQGAGEQYF. The CDR3 DNA is TGTGCCAGCAGTGCAGACCCGGGACAGGGGGCTGGTGAGCAGTACTTC.

This clone was detected once. The rearrangement joins TRBV7-9 to TRBJ2-3, with 9 positions matching TRBD1. The V gene's germline CDR1 is SEHNR and CDR2 FQNEAQ (reference sequence). V lost 2 bases and J lost 5; bases outside the gene matches: 8. The CDR3 loop spans 16 amino acids. The CDR3 here is CASSLNLGTGRDTQYF. CDR3 bases: TGTGCCAGCAGCTTAAATCTCGGGACAGGGCGAGATACGCAGTATTTT.

The chain is built from TRBV2 and TRBJ2-5; maybe TRBD2 (6 bases). CDR1 is SNHLY and CDR2 is FYNNEI in the germline V gene. This CDR3 has 15 amino acids. Between the trimmed V and J ends, which lost 10 bases and 5 bases, there was a span of 23 bases. CDR3 bases: TGTGCCACCACTAACCCTGGGGACTCCAGGGAGACCCAGTACTTC. Its protein is CATTNPGDSRETQYF.

On this clone: Because the CDR3 is missing its conserved closing phenylalanine or tryptophan, this is likely a read error. The DNA is omitted, as the CDR3 cannot be located on it reliably, and the CDR3 follows TCRdb's listing. The chain recombines TRBV20-1 with TRBJ1-3; the table's D call of TRBD1 was not tested on the DNA. The CDR3 contains 11 residues when both ends are counted. Looked up from germline, CDR1 is DFQATT and CDR2 is SNEGSKA (reference sequence). CDR3 loop: CSARGGDRFSL.

With respect to this clone: Other DNA sequences within the sample encode an identical CDR3. The V gene is TRBV10-3, the J gene TRBJ2-7; D is undetermined. CDR1 is ENHRY, CDR2 SYGVKD, per germline. There are 12 residues in the CDR3. Trimming removed 7 bases at V and 4 bases at J, with 11 bases between. The CDR3 DNA reads as TGTGCCATCACCAACGAGAGATACGAGCAGTACTTC. Translation: CAITNERYEQYF.

The chain is built from TRBV7-2 and TRBJ2-5; D gene ambiguous. Trimming took 4 bases from V and 0 from J, leaving 9 bases between them. Germline V CDR1 and CDR2: SGHTA, FQGNSA. The CDR3 extends over 14 amino acids. CDR3 coding DNA: TGTGCCAGCAGCTCCACACCGTACCAAGAGACCCAGTACTTC. Its translation is CASSSTPYQETQYF.

In this sample, this clone turned up once. This chain joins TRBV7-9 and TRBJ2-2; weak D call: TRBD1 (6 bases). The CDR3 runs 13 residues. V was clipped by 3 bases and J by 6 bases, with 8 bases between them. In germline, CDR1 is SEHNR, CDR2 FQNEAQ (reference sequence). The CDR3 sequence: CASSFQGSGELFF. In DNA, the CDR3 is TGTGCCAGCAGCTTTCAGGGGTCCGGGGAGCTGTTTTTT.